A selection of T cell receptor beta chains follows, all from one sample in a study of T cell clonotyping in hematopoietic cell transplantation. The repertoire was sequenced with immunoSEQ multiplex PCR; TCRdb's copy has only in-frame clones and lacks some. The sample lists about 16,000 clones, roughly 90% occurring once. Input material: peripheral blood mononuclear cells. All receptors come from a man aged 50 or older in good health. Some clones in this sample may be carry-over from other donors' samples. The CDR3 runs from the conserved cysteine through the conserved F or W. A D gene is named only where the DNA matches it firmly. The listing skips clone size in some rows; elsewhere it reads once, few, many or a size class.

len	d_gene	abundance	j_gene	v_gene	CDR3aa	CDR3nt
15	NA	NA	TRBJ1-1	TRBV5-6	CASSPRRGRNTEAFF	TGTGCCAGCAGCCCCAGACGGGGACGAAACACTGAAGCTTTCTTT
16	TRBD2	NA	TRBJ2-5	TRBV10-3	CAISRETSGGRETQYF	TGTGCCATCAGTCGTGAGACTAGCGGGGGCCGAGAGACCCAGTACTTC
16	NA	once	TRBJ1-6	TRBV11-2	CASSRRQVGHNSPLHF	TGTGCCAGCAGCCGCAGACAGGTCGGTCATAATTCACCCCTCCACTTT
15	NA	few	TRBJ1-6	TRBV5-1	CASSLDGRPNSPLHF	TGCGCCAGCAGCTTGGATGGACGGCCCAATTCACCCCTCCACTTT
15	TRBD2	NA	TRBJ2-1	TRBV29-1	CSVDPVSGVTGEQFF	TGCAGCGTTGACCCAGTGAGCGGGGTGACGGGTGAGCAGTTCTTC
15	NA	NA	TRBJ2-3	TRBV7-3	CASSSVPGLGDTQYF	TGTGCCAGCAGCTCCGTCCCGGGACTGGGAGATACGCAGTATTTT
13	TRBD1	NA	TRBJ2-7	TRBV15	CATSREQGFEQYF	TGTGCCACCAGCAGAGAACAGGGGTTCGAGCAGTACTTC
16	TRBD2	once	TRBJ2-1	TRBV4-3	CASSQDSSGGPNEQFF	TGCGCCAGCAGCCAAGATTCCAGCGGGGGCCCCAATGAGCAGTTCTTC
17	NA	NA	TRBJ1-1	TRBV4-2	CASSFPGSGGKNTEAFF	TGTGCCAGCAGCTTCCCGGGGTCCGGGGGTAAGAACACTGAAGCTTTCTTT
14	TRBD1	NA	TRBJ2-7	TRBV4-1	CASSPWDSSYEQYF	TGCGCCAGCAGCCCGTGGGACAGCTCCTACGAGCAGTACTTC
16	TRBD2	few	TRBJ2-5	TRBV7-3	CASSLSASGAQETQYF	TGTGCCAGCAGCTTAAGTGCTAGCGGGGCACAAGAGACCCAGTACTTC
15	TRBD1	NA	TRBJ2-7	TRBV28	CASSTAYGTVSEQYF	TGTGCCAGCAGCACCGCCTACGGGACAGTATCCGAGCAGTACTTC
14	NA	NA	TRBJ2-7	TRBV28	CASSWTRTTYEQYF	TGTGCCAGCAGTTGGACACGGACCACCTACGAGCAGTACTTC
12	NA	NA	TRBJ1-2	TRBV5-6	CASSLAGNGYTF	TGTGCCAGCAGCTTGGCAGGGAATGGCTACACCTTC
12	NA	NA	TRBJ2-3	TRBV28	CASSLLRDTQYF	TGTGCCAGCAGTTTATTGCGGGATACGCAGTATTTT
14	NA	NA	TRBJ1-4	TRBV7-2	CASSSDSSNEKLFF	TGTGCCAGCAGCTCGGACAGTTCTAATGAAAAACTGTTTTTT
13	NA	NA	TRBJ1-5	TRBV29-1	CSVSGGIYQPQHF	TGCAGCGTTTCTGGGGGAATTTATCAGCCCCAGCATTTT